This T cell receptor beta chain was observed in a study of blood T cell repertoires in COVID-19. Study in general: Both acute and convalescent COVID-19 samples were obtained from the United States, Italy and Spain. T cells, B-cell-depleted T cells, or PBMCs supplied cDNA or gDNA.

Note on this clone: The sample contains more than one DNA sequence encoding this CDR3.

Per the study methods: The authors estimated nucleated cell counts from reference gene primer amplification. Profiled with immunoSEQ multiplex PCR; TCRdb holds only in-frame clones, not every one. V, J and clone size derive from that table, while D and trimming were established from the DNA sequence. The sample carries about 670,000 clones, 85% to 90% recorded once. CDR1 is MNHNS and CDR2 is SASEGT in the germline V gene. The CDR3 is made up of 15 amino acids. V was pared by 3 bases and J by 4 bases, with 6 bases of the junction left unmatched. Specimen: peripheral blood. The chain links TRBV6-1 to TRBJ2-7, with 10 bases matching TRBD1. This sequence originates from a woman between 18 and 29 years old with acute or convalescent COVID-19. CDR3 coding DNA: TGTGCCAGCAGTGATCGGGACAGGGGTTTGTACGAGCAGTACTTC. Its protein is CASSDRDRGLYEQYF.